This TCR beta chain was retrieved from a study of PD-L1 blockade in urothelial cancer (dated by TCRdb to about 2017). For context, the study as a whole: Therapy was started in 2014 for all patients, and atezolizumab 1,200 mg was administered intravenously every 3 weeks. Durable clinical benefit was defined as progression-free survival longer than 6 months, and TCR features were also tested against progression-free and overall survival. Several patients achieved durable clinical benefit and about 19 did not. Twenty-five of 29 patients were males with bladder-origin urothelial cancer, and about 65% of the roughly 30 reported a prior smoking history. The study, an exploratory multi-omic analysis, examined somatic, immune and clinical correlates of response to PD-L1 blockade with atezolizumab in urothelial cancer. In the same patients, pretreatment tumors underwent whole exome sequencing and RNA sequencing in addition to TCR sequencing. Pretreatment tumor samples and matched peripheral blood, collected serially before and after atezolizumab treatment, underwent TCR sequencing. An ECOG performance status of 0 or 1 was recorded for the patients, and 0 to 3 prior chemotherapy regimens had been received by the patients. Some 30 patients had pretreatment blood TCR-seq, some 24 had at least one posttreatment blood collection, and some 24 had tumor TCR-seq. Blood samples were analyzed at two time points: 3 weeks after treatment start (second dose) and 6 weeks after treatment start. Blood samples gave a median of approximately 150,000 T cells and roughly 83,000 unique TCRs, with a median clonality of 0.080. Broad study findings and their caveats: A pretreatment peripheral blood TCR clonality below the median was linked to improved progression-free and overall survival. Small sample size (n ≈ 29) and many exploratory analyses mean the results are intended to be hypothesis-generating. Among patients with durable benefit, tumor-associated TCR clones showed greater expansion in peripheral blood 3 weeks after treatment started (n of about 20, p = 0.022).

Remarks on this clone: Its antigen is still unknown. No much larger clone is present one base from it, and per-base qualities are unavailable.

The cohort comprised fewer than 35 patients with locally advanced or metastatic urothelial carcinoma treated at Memorial Sloan Kettering on a trial protocol. Peripheral blood mononuclear cells were collected pretreatment and during treatment, with between 1 and 8 total time points per patient. The Qiagen DNeasy Blood extraction kit was used to purify genomic DNA from total PBMCs and tumor samples. Collected pretreatment and during treatment, PBMCs were isolated and stored as previously described. Synthetic TCR analog templates were spiked into each PCR to estimate absolute template abundance from read counts. TCRbeta CDR3 regions were amplified from genomic DNA with bias-controlled V and J gene primers using the immunoSEQ assay. Sequencing of rearranged TCRbeta segments was done at approximately 20X coverage. Processing in the source paper ran as follows. Sequencing errors were corrected by clustering and CDR3s were annotated against IMGT to assign V, D and J genes. Only productive TCRbeta rearrangements were used in downstream analyses, excluding out-of-frame or stop-codon sequences. To compute clonality, Shannon entropy was normalized by the log of the number of unique productive sequences and then subtracted from one. Clones differing between time points or between blood and tumor were identified using Fisher's exact test with Benjamini-Hochberg correction, with an adjusted p below 0.01 applied as the threshold. TCRdb obtained this table from immuneACCESS and retained in-frame rearrangements with V and J assigned. These tables miss some clones; where compared with another copy, unresolved V genes account for less than half of the shortfall, and the remainder is unexplained. V and J calls and clone size follow that table, whereas D and trimming were derived from the DNA. The sample profile shows some 24,000 clones; roughly 83% of them were found once. The biggest ten clones account for around 9.6% of the sample.

The receptor's source is a man in his 70s with urothelial cancer. Sequenced here: PBMCs, sampled around atezolizumab (anti-PD-L1) treatment.

The CDR3 protein is CASRQTGFNTEAFF. In nucleotide form, the sequence is TGTGCCAGTAGGCAGACAGGGTTTAACACTGAAGCTTTCTTT. The V gene is TRBV19 and the J gene is TRBJ1-1, with 7 middle bases fitting TRBD1. CDR1 LNHDA and CDR2 SQIVND are derived from the germline V gene (reference sequence). Ends trimmed: V by 6 bases, J by 2 bases; bases unmatched to a gene: 6. The CDR3, from cysteine to phenylalanine, totals 14 residues. The entry retains the CDR3 DNA only, 42 bases that are in frame from base 1.